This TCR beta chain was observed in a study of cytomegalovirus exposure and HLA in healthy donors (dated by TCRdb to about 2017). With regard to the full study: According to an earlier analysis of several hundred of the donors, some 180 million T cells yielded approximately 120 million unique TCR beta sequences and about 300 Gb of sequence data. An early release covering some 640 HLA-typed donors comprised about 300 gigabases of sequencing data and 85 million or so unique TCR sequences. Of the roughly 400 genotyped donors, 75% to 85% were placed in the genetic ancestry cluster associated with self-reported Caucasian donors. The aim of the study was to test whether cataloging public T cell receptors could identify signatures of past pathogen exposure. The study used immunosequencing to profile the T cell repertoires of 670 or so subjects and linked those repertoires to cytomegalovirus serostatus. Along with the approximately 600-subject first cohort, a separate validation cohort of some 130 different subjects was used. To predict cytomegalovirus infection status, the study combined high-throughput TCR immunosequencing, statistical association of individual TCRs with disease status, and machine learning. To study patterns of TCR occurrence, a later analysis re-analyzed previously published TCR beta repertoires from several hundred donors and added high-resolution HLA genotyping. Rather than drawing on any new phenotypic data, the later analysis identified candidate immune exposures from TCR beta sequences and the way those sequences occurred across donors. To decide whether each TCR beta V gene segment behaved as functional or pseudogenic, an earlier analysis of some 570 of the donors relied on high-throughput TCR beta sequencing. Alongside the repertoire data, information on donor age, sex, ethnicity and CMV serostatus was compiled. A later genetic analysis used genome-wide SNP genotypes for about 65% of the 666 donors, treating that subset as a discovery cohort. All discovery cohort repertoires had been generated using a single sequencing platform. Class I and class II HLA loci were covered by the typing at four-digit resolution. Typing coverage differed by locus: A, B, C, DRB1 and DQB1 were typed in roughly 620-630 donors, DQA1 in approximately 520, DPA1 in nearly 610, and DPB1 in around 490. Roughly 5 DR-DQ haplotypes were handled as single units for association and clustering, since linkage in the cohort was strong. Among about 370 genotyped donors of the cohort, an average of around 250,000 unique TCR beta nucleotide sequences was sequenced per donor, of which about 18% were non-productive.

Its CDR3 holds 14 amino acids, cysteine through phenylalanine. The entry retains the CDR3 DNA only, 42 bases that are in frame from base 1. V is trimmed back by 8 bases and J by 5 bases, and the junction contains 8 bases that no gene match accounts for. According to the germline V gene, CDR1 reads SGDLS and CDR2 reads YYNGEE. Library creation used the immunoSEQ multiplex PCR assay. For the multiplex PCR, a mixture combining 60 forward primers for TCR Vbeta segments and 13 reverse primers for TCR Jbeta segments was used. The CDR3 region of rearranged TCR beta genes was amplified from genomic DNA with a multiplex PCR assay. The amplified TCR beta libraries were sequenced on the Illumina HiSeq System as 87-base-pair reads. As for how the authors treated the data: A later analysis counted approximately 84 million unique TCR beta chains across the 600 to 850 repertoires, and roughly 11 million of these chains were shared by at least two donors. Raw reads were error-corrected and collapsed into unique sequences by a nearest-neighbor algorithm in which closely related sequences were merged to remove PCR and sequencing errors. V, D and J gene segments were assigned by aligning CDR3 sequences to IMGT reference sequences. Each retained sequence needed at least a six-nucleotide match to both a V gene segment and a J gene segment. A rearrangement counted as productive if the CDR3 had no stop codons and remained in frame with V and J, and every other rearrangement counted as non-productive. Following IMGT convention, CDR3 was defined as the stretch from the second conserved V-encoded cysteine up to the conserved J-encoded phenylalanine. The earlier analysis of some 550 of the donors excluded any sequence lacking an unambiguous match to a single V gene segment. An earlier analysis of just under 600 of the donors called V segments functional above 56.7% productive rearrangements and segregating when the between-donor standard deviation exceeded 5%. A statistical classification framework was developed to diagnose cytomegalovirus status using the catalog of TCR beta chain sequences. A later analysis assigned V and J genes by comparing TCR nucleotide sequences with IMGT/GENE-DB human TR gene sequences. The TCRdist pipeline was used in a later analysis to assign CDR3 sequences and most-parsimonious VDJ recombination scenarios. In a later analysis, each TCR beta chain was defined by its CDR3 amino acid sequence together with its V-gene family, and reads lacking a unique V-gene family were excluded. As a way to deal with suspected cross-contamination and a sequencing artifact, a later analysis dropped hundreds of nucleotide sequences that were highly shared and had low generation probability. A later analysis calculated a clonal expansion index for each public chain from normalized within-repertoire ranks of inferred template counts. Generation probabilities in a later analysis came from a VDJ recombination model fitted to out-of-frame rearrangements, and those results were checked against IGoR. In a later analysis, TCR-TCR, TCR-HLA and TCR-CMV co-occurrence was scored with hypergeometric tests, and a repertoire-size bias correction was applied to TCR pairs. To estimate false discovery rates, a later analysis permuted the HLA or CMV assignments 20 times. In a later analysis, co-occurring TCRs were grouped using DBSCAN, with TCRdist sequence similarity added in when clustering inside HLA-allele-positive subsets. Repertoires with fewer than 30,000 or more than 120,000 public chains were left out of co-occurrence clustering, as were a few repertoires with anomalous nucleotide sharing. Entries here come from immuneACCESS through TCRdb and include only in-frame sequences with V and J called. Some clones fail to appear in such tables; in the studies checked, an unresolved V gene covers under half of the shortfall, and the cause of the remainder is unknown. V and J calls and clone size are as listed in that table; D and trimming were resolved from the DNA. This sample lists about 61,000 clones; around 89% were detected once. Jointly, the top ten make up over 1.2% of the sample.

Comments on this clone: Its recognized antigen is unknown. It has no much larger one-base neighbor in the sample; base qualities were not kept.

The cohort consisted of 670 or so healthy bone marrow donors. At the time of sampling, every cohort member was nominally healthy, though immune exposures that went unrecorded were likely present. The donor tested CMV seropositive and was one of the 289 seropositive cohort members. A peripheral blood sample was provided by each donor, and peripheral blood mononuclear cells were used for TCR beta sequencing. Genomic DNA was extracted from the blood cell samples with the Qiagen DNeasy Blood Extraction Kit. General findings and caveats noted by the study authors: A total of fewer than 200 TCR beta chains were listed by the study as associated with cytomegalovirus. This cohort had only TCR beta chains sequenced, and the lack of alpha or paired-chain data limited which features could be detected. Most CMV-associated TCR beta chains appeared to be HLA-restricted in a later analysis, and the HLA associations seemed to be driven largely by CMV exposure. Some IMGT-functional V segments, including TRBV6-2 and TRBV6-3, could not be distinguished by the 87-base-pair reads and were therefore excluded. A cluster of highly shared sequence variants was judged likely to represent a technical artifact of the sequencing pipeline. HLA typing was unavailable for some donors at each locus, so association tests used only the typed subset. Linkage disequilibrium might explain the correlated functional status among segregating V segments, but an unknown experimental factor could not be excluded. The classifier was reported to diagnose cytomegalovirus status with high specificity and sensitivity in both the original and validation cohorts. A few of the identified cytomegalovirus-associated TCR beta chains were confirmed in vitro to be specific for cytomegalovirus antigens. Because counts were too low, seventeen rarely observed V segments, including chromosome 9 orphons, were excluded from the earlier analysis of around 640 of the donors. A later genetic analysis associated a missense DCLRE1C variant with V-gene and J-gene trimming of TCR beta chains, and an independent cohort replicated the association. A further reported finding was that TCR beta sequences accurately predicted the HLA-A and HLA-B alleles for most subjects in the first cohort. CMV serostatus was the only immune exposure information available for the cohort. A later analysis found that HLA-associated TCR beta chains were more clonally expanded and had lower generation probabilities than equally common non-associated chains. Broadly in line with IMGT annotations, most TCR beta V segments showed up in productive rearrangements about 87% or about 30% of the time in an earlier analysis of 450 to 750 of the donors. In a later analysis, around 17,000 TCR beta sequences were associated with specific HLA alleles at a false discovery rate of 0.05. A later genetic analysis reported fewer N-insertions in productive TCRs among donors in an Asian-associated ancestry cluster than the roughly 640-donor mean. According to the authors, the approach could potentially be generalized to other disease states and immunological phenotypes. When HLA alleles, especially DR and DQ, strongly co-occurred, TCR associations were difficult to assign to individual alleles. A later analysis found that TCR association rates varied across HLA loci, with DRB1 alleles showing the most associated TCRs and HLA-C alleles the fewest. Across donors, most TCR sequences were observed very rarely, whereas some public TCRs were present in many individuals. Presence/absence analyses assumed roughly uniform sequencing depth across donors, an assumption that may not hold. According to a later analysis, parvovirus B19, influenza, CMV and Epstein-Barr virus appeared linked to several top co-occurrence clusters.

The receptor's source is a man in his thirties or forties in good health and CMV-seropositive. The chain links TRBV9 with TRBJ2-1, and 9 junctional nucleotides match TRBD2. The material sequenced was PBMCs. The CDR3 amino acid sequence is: CARGRLAVNNEQFF. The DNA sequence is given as TGTGCCAGGGGTCGACTAGCGGTTAACAATGAGCAGTTCTTC. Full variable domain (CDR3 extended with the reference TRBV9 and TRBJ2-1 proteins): DSGVTQTPKHLITATGQRVTLRCSPRSGDLSVYWYQQSLDQGLQFLIQYYNGEERAKGNILERFSAQQFPDLHSELNLSSLELGDSALYFCARGRLAVNNEQFFGPGTRLTVL.